Below, 24 T cell receptor beta chains from the same sample are listed, as sequenced in a study of cytomegalovirus exposure and HLA in healthy donors. The PCR contained 60 Vbeta and 13 Jbeta primers. Clones were sequenced by immunoSEQ multiplex PCR, and TCRdb holds only the in-frame ones, with some missing. This sample has some 250,000 clones; around 81% occur once, and the top ten carry 8%. The specimen sequenced was PBMCs. The receptor set was obtained from an older woman in good health and CMV-seropositive.

This chain joins TRBV27 and TRBJ2-7, with TRBD1 matching 9 bases. The CDR3 is 14 amino acids. V was pared by 5 bases and J by 4 bases, with 6 bases of the junction left unmatched. From germline, CDR1 is MNHEY and CDR2 SMNVEV (reference sequence). The CDR3 coding sequence is TGTGCCAGCAGTACTGGACAGGGGTCGTACGAGCAGTACTTC. Protein product: CASSTGQGSYEQYF.

This clone turned up a few times. V usage is TRBV18 and J usage is TRBJ1-5, with D maybe TRBD1 (5 bases). V was clipped by 3 bases and J by 0 bases, with 18 bases between them. The CDR3 is made up of 18 amino acids. Germline CDR1 is KGHSH and CDR2 is LQKENI. The CDR3 nucleotides read TGTGCCAGCTCACCGCTACAGGAGACCTACTATAGCAATCAGCCCCAGCATTTT. Translated, it gives CASSPLQETYYSNQPQHF.

The rearrangement joins TRBV27 to TRBJ1-1, with D possibly matching TRBD1 (5 bases). The CDR3 runs 13 residues. Trimming cost V 4 bases and J 5 bases, with 11 bases left between them. Germline CDR1 reads MNHEY; CDR2 reads SMNVEV (reference sequence). CDR3 sequence: CASSSKQATEAFF. The CDR3 DNA reads TGTGCCAGCAGTTCCAAACAGGCAACTGAAGCTTTCTTT.

The chain is built from TRBV27 and TRBJ2-7; D is perhaps TRBD1 (6 bases). In germline, CDR1 is MNHEY, CDR2 SMNVEV (reference sequence). This CDR3 is 18 amino acids long. V gave up 7 bases and J gave up 2 bases, with 27 bases separating them. Here the CDR3 reads CASTSTIYGGSKAYEQYF. CDR3 nucleotide sequence: TGTGCCAGCACAAGTACTATCTATGGGGGCTCCAAGGCCTACGAGCAGTACTTC.

The V and J genes are TRBV5-1 and TRBJ1-3; D unresolved. From germline, CDR1 is SGHRS and CDR2 YFSETQ. The CDR3 is 15 residues long. Trimming stripped 0 bases from V and 0 bases from J, with 7 bases between. The CDR3 DNA sequence: TGCGCCAGCAGCTTGGATCCGTACTCTGGAAACACCATATATTTT. This codes for CASSLDPYSGNTIYF.

The V and J genes are TRBV5-1 and TRBJ1-3, with D possibly being TRBD1 (5 bases). Germline V gene sequence: CDR1 SGHRS, CDR2 YFSETQ. The length of the CDR3 is 16 residues. V dropped 0 bases and J dropped 4 bases, with 14 bases sitting between them. CDR3 sequence reads: CASSLAGQGSGNTIYF. The CDR3 bases are TGCGCCAGCAGCTTGGCCGGGCAGGGCTCCGGAAACACCATATATTTT.

The rearrangement joins TRBV7-2 to TRBJ2-3; D is perhaps TRBD1 (5 bases). Per germline, CDR1 SGHTA and CDR2 FQGNSA. The CDR3 has 14 residues. Deletions cut 4 bases from V and 6 bases from J, with 14 bases between. This CDR3 reads CASSSDNIWDTQYF. DNA of the CDR3: TGTGCCAGCAGCTCGGACAATATATGGGATACGCAGTATTTT.

The J gene is TRBJ1-2, the V gene TRBV28, with no clear D. This CDR3 comprises 15 residues. Trimming removed 6 bases from V and 5 bases from J, with 19 bases in between. Germline V lookup: CDR1 MDHEN, CDR2 SYDVKM. Here the CDR3 reads CASRNGPSGPYGYTF. CDR3 in DNA: TGTGCCAGCAGGAATGGCCCGAGTGGGCCATATGGCTACACCTTC.

Details on this clone: A junction end diverges from the germline sequence, so it may reflect a read error. The genes are TRBV5-1 and TRBJ2-7, with a possible D match to TRBD1 (6 bases). CDR1 is SGHRS, CDR2 YFSETQ, per germline. This CDR3 is 13 amino acids long. CDR3: CASSWGQANEQYF. CDR3 DNA: TGTGCCAGCAGCTGGGGGCAGGCGAACGAGCAGTACTTC.

The chain combines TRBV7-2 with TRBJ2-1; 12 bases map to TRBD2. Trimming cost V 1 base and J 10 bases; bases outside gene matches: 2. This CDR3 is built from 14 residues. Germline V gives CDR1 SGHTA, CDR2 FQGNSA. In DNA, the CDR3 is TGTGCCAGCAGCTTAGGACTAGCGGGAGTAGAGCAGTTCTTC. Translated, it gives CASSLGLAGVEQFF.

V usage is TRBV10-3 and J usage is TRBJ2-1; D is uncertain. V lost 6 bases, J lost 6 bases, and 6 bases lay in between. The CDR3 extends over 11 amino acids. Germline values: CDR1 ENHRY, CDR2 SYGVKD. This CDR3 reads CAIRRVNEQFF. In DNA, the CDR3 is TGTGCCATCAGGAGAGTCAATGAGCAGTTCTTC.

The V call is TRBV6-5, the J call TRBJ1-2, with a tentative D call TRBD1 (5 bases). V lost 11 bases and J lost 6, with 19 bases in between. Germline V gene data show CDR1 as MNHEY and CDR2 as SVGAGI. This CDR3 has 13 residues. DNA for the CDR3: TGTGCCGCAAAAGGGGTCCTAGGCGATGGCTACACCTTC. This translates into CAAKGVLGDGYTF.

The chain couples TRBV7-9 to TRBJ2-3, with TRBD2 identical over 13 bases. The CDR3 consists of 17 residues. Per the germline V gene, CDR1 is SEHNR and CDR2 is FQNEAQ (reference sequence). V was clipped by 4 bases and J by 4 bases; unmatched bases: 8. The CDR3 region is CASSSWTSGSSADTQYF. For the CDR3, the DNA is TGTGCCAGCAGCTCCTGGACTAGCGGGAGCTCGGCAGATACGCAGTATTTT.

The chain combines TRBV2 with TRBJ1-5; no definite D call. The ends were cut back, 3 bases at V and 7 bases at J, with 10 bases in the middle. CDR1 is SNHLY, CDR2 FYNNEI, per germline. This CDR3 region has 13 residues. CDR3 DNA: TGTGCCAGCAGTGATTTTGAGTTCCAGCCCCAGCATTTT. Protein product: CASSDFEFQPQHF.

Of note for this clone: The same CDR3 arises from other DNA sequences in this sample as well. The rearrangement links TRBV25-1 to TRBJ1-3; the D is unclear. Per the germline V gene, CDR1 is MGHDK and CDR2 is SYGVNS. The V end lost 3 bases, the J end lost 3 bases, and 9 bases lay between the germline ends. The CDR3 runs to 14 residues. The CDR3 protein is CASSDTVYGNTIYF. The CDR3 DNA sequence: TGTGCCAGCAGTGACACGGTTTATGGAAACACCATATATTTT. Supplemented by reference TRBV25-1 and TRBJ1-3, the full variable domain reads EADIYQTPRYLVIGTGKKITLECSQTMGHDKMYWYQQDPGMELHLIHYSYGVNSTEKGDLSSESTVSRIRTEHFPLTLESARPSHTSQYLCASSDTVYGNTIYFGEGSWLTVV.

This clone was observed once. This chain uses TRBV15 with TRBJ2-3, with D possibly matching TRBD2 (5 bases). Germline-derived CDR1 and CDR2 are LNHNV and YYDKDF (reference sequence). Trimming removed 3 bases at V and 1 base at J, with 5 bases between. The CDR3 totals 13 residues. DNA for the CDR3: TGTGCCACCAGCAGGGGAGGCACAGATACGCAGTATTTT. Translated, it gives CATSRGGTDTQYF.

The V gene is TRBV5-1, the J gene TRBJ2-1; weak D call: TRBD2 (5 bases). This CDR3 contains 14 residues. Between the trimmed V and J ends, which lost 2 bases and 6 bases, there was a span of 12 bases. Germline assignment: CDR1 SGHRS and CDR2 YFSETQ. The CDR3 sequence: CASSLASGGNEQFF. In DNA form, the CDR3 reads TGCGCCAGCAGCTTAGCCAGCGGAGGCAATGAGCAGTTCTTC. The entire variable domain, with the rest obtained from reference TRBV5-1 and TRBJ2-1, is as follows: KAGVTQTPRYLIKTRGQQVTLSCSPISGHRSVSWYQQTPGQGLQFLFEYFSETQRNKGNFPGRFSGRQFSNSRSEMNVSTLELGDSALYLCASSLASGGNEQFFGPGTRLTVL.

This clone appeared once. Here the CDR3 DNA reads TGTGCCAGTTCCGGGACAGGAAAAACCTACGAGCAGTACTTC. It codes for CASSGTGKTYEQYF. This chain joins TRBV19 and TRBJ2-7; 8 nucleotides match TRBD1. Germline CDR1 and CDR2: LNHDA and SQIVND (reference sequence). This CDR3 has 14 residues. With 8 bases clipped from V and 2 bases from J, the junction kept 8 bases outside the gene matches.

This clone was counted a single time. The CDR3 region has the DNA TGTGCCAGCAGCCAAGGGTCACGGCGGGGGCAGTACTTC. This gives the protein CASSQGSRRGQYF. This chain uses TRBV14 with TRBJ2-7; the D gene is possibly TRBD2 (6 bases). The CDR3 is made up of 13 amino acids. Germline V CDR1 and CDR2: SGHDN, FVKESK. V gave up 1 base and J gave up 9 bases, with 13 bases separating them.

The chain employs TRBV6-5 and TRBJ1-5, with TRBD1 matching over 7 bases. CDR1 MNHEY and CDR2 SVGAGI come from the germline V gene. Unmatched junction bases numbered 5, after V lost 6 bases and J lost 9 bases. The CDR3 contains 12 residues. CDR3 region: CASRRQGRPQHF. CDR3 nucleotides: TGTGCCAGCAGACGACAGGGAAGGCCCCAGCATTTT.

CDR3 sequence (DNA): TGTGCCAGTAATACAGGGTTTGGCTATGGCTACACCTTC. Translation: CASNTGFGYGYTF. The chain is built from TRBV19 and TRBJ1-2; a possible D gene is TRBD1 (6 bases). V was pared by 7 bases and J by 4 bases, with 13 bases between. The germline V gene has CDR1 LNHDA and CDR2 SQIVND (reference sequence). The CDR3 spans 13 residues.

The chain uses TRBV11-2 and TRBJ1-1; no definite D call. The CDR3 has 13 amino acids. Germline V gene lookup returns CDR1 SGHAT and CDR2 FQNNGV. V lost 4 bases to trimming and J lost 4 bases, with 10 bases between them. The CDR3 protein is CASSSREGTEAFF. In DNA, the CDR3 is TGTGCCAGCAGCTCCCGCGAGGGCACTGAAGCTTTCTTT.

J is TRBJ1-1 and V is TRBV6-1; 8 bases line up with TRBD1. Germline V gene data show CDR1 as MNHNS and CDR2 as SASEGT. The ends lost 6 bases at V and 1 base at J; junction bases unmatched: 1. CDR3 size: 13 residues. The CDR3 is CASSGQGNTEAFF. Written as DNA, the CDR3 is TGTGCCAGCAGCGGACAGGGGAACACTGAAGCTTTCTTT.

V and J are TRBV7-2 and TRBJ2-1; 7 nucleotides line up with TRBD2. The CDR3 extends over 14 amino acids. J was trimmed by 6 bases and V by 4 bases; bases with no gene match: 6. The germline CDR1 and CDR2 sequences are SGHTA and FQGNSA. The CDR3 here is CASSSRTRFNEQFF. The CDR3 region has the DNA TGTGCCAGCAGCTCTCGGACTAGATTCAATGAGCAGTTCTTC.